This is a list of T cell receptor beta chains from one sample in a study of T cell changes during pregnancy in multiple sclerosis. Clones were read by immunoSEQ multiplex PCR, and TCRdb kept only the in-frame ones, dropping some. The sample consists of about 71,000 clones, approximately 94% of them appearing once. The source was peripheral blood, collected in the third trimester of pregnancy. Receptors were obtained from a female donor with multiple sclerosis, enrolled in a pregnancy study. CDR3s include the opening cysteine and the closing phenylalanine or tryptophan.

v_gene: TRBV30
j_gene: TRBJ1-1
CDR3aa: CAWIQGAAFF

v_gene: TRBV6-1
j_gene: TRBJ2-4
CDR3aa: CASSEQFQIAKNIQYF

v_gene: TRBV6-5
j_gene: TRBJ2-1
CDR3aa: CASSSGTSGSDEQFF

v_gene: TRBV27
j_gene: TRBJ2-2
CDR3aa: CASSLGGTGELFF

v_gene: TRBV27
j_gene: TRBJ1-1
CDR3aa: CASSQGVNTEAFF

v_gene: TRBV7-2
j_gene: TRBJ2-1
CDR3aa: CASSTIRLAGLRLGQFF

v_gene: TRBV5-1
j_gene: TRBJ2-7
CDR3aa: CASSLAAGETYEQYF

v_gene: TRBV7-9
j_gene: TRBJ2-7
CDR3aa: CASSLSGQGSYEQYF

v_gene: TRBV18
j_gene: TRBJ2-2
CDR3aa: CASSPPDRAFSPRVFF

v_gene: TRBV7-2
j_gene: TRBJ1-2
CDR3aa: CASSLSDDRGRVGYGYTF

v_gene: TRBV19
j_gene: TRBJ1-5
CDR3aa: CASSIRGGGFQPQHF

v_gene: TRBV7-3
j_gene: TRBJ2-3
CDR3aa: CASSLYLAGGDTQYF

v_gene: TRBV4-2
j_gene: TRBJ1-1
CDR3aa: CASSQVRWTDEAFF

v_gene: TRBV6-5
j_gene: TRBJ1-2
CDR3aa: CASSPTGTYGYTF

v_gene: TRBV21-1
j_gene: TRBJ1-4
CDR3aa: CASDREGNEKLFF

v_gene: TRBV4-3
j_gene: TRBJ2-4
CDR3aa: CASSQEQGAKNIQYF

v_gene: TRBV7-9
j_gene: TRBJ2-5
CDR3aa: CASSMDRQETQYF

v_gene: TRBV11-2
j_gene: TRBJ2-7
CDR3aa: CASSLPPYGTSGYEQYF

v_gene: TRBV5-1
j_gene: TRBJ2-7
CDR3aa: CASSLPASGPYEQYF

v_gene: TRBV4-3
j_gene: TRBJ2-2
CDR3aa: CASSQGGRNTGELFF

v_gene: TRBV7-9
j_gene: TRBJ2-3
CDR3aa: CASTGGSGTSTDTQYF

v_gene: TRBV11-2
j_gene: TRBJ1-1
CDR3aa: CASRLQGLYTEAFF